The source of this TCR beta chain is a study of blood T cell repertoires in COVID-19. The germline V gene encodes CDR1 SGHRS and CDR2 YFSETQ. This CDR3 comprises 14 residues. Between the trimmed V and J ends, which lost 2 bases and 6 bases, there was a span of 13 bases. Some clones are missing from TCRdb's copy, which holds only in-frame ones; the method was immunoSEQ multiplex PCR. Of around 150,000 clones listed, almost 85% are singletons. This TCR derives from a man aged 45-65 years who had recovered from COVID-19. V and J are TRBV5-1 and TRBJ2-3, with D possibly TRBD2 on 5 matching bases. The sequenced sample was PBMCs or T cells enriched from blood (not recorded which). The CDR3 DNA is TGCGCCAGCAGCTTACAGTACCCGGGGGATACGCAGTATTTT. Translated, it gives CASSLQYPGDTQYF.